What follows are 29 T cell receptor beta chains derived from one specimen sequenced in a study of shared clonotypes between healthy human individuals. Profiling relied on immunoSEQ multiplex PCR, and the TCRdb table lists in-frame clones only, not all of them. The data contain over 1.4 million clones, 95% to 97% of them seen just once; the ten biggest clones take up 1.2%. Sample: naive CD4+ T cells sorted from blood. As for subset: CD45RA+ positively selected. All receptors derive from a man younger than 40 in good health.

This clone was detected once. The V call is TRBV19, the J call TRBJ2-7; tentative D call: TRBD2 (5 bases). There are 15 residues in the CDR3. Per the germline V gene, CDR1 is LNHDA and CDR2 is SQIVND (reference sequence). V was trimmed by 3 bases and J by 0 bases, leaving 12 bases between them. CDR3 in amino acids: CASSMGGSSSYEQYF. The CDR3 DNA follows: TGTGCCAGTAGTATGGGCGGGTCGAGCTCCTACGAGCAGTACTTC.

CDR3 protein: CASSYTGGGDEKLFF. CDR3 coding DNA: TGTGCCAGCAGCTATACAGGGGGCGGGGATGAAAAACTGTTTTTT. The V gene is TRBV6-5, the J gene TRBJ1-4; 9 nucleotides agree with TRBD1. The germline CDR1 and CDR2 sequences are MNHEY and SVGAGI. This CDR3 comprises 15 residues. J was trimmed by 6 bases and V by 6 bases; bases with no gene match: 8.

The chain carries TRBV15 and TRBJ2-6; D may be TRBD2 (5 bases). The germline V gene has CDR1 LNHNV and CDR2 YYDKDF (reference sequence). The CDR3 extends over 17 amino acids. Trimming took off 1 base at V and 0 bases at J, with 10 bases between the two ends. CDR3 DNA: TGTGCCACCAGCAGAGGAGGACTGAGCTCTGGGGCCAACGTCCTGACTTTC. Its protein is CATSRGGLSSGANVLTF.

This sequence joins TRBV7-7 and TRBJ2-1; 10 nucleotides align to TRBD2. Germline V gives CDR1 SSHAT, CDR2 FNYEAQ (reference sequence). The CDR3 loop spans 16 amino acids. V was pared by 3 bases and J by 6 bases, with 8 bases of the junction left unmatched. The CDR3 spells CASSFGVAGGLNEQFF. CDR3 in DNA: TGTGCCAGCAGCTTTGGGGTAGCGGGAGGTCTCAATGAGCAGTTCTTC.

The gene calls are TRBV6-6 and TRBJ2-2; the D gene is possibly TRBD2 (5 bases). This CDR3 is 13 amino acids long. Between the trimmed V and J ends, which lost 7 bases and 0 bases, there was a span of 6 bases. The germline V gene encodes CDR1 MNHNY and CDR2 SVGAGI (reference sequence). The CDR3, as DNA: TGTGCCAGCATGGGAGCGAACACCGGGGAGCTGTTTTTT. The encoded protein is CASMGANTGELFF.

The CDR3 sequence is CASSLMTGDTQYF. The DNA for the CDR3 is TGTGCCAGCAGCTTAATGACGGGAGATACGCAGTATTTT. This chain connects TRBV7-8 to TRBJ2-3; D unclear. Germline loops: CDR1 SGHVS, CDR2 FQNEAQ. The CDR3 covers 13 residues. Between the trimmed V and J ends, which lost 2 bases and 5 bases, there was a span of 8 bases.

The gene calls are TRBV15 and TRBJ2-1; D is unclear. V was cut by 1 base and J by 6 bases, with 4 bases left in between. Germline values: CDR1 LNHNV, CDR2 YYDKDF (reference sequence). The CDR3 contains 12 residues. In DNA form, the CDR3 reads TGTGCCACCAGCAGAGCCCTCAATGAGCAGTTCTTC. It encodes CATSRALNEQFF.

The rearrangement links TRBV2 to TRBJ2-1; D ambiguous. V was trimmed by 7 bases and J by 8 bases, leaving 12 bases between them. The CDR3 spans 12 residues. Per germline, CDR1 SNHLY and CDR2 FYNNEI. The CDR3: CASNLRPYEQFF. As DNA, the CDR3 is TGTGCCAGCAATCTCCGCCCCTATGAGCAGTTCTTC.

CDR3 nucleotide sequence: TGTGCCAGCAGTTACAAAGGAGGGAACGAGAACACTGAAGCTTTCTTT. Translation gives CASSYKGGNENTEAFF. The chain couples TRBV6-5 to TRBJ1-1; no definite D call. The V and J ends lost 2 bases and 1 base respectively, with 14 bases between them. Germline assignment: CDR1 MNHEY and CDR2 SVGAGI. The CDR3 covers 16 residues.

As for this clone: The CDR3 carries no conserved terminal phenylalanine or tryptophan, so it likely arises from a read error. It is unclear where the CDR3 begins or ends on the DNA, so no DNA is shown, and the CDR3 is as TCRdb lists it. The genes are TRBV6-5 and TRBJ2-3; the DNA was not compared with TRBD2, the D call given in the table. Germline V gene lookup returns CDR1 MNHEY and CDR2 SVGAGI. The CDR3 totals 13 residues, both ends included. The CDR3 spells CASSYSTSGSFVL.

CDR3 nucleotide sequence: TGTGCCAGCAGCCAAGAAAACAGGCCGACTGAAGCTTTCTTT. It specifies CASSQENRPTEAFF. The chain has TRBV14 and TRBJ1-1, with D possibly being TRBD1 (5 bases). The CDR3 has 14 amino acids. CDR1 and CDR2 (germline): SGHDN, FVKESK. The V gene lost 0 bases and the J gene lost 5 bases, with 10 bases spanning the gap.

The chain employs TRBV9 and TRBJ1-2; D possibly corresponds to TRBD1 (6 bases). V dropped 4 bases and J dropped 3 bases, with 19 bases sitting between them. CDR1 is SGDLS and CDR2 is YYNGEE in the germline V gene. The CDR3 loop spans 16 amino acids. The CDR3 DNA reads TGTGCCAGCAGCCCACGACAGGTGGGGGCATACTATGGCTACACCTTC. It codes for CASSPRQVGAYYGYTF.

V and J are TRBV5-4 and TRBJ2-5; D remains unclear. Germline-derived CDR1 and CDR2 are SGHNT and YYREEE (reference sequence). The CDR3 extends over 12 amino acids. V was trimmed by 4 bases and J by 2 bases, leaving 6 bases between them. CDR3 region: CASSPSQETQYF. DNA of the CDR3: TGTGCCAGCAGCCCCAGTCAAGAGACCCAGTACTTC.

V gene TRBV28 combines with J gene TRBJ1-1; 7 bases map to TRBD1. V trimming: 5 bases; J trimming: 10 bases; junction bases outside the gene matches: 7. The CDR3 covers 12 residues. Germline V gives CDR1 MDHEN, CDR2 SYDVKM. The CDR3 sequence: CASSLRRGRAFF. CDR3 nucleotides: TGTGCCAGCAGTCTTAGGAGGGGGCGAGCTTTCTTT.

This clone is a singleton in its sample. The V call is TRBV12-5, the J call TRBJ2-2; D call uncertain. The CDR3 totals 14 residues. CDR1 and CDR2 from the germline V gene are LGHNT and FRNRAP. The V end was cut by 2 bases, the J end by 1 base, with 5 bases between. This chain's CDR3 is CASGLWQNTGELFF. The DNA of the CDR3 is TGTGCTAGTGGTTTGTGGCAGAACACCGGGGAGCTGTTTTTT. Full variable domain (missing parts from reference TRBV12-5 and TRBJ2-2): DARVTQTPRHKVTEMGQEVTMRCQPILGHNTVFWYRQTMMQGLELLAYFRNRAPLDDSGMPKDRFSAEMPDATLATLKIQPSEPRDSAVYFCASGLWQNTGELFFGEGSRLTVL.

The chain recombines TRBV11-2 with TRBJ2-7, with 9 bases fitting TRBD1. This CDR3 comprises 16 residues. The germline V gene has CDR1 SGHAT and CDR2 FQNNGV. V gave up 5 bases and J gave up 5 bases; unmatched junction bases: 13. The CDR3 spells CASSPIMGTGSDEQYF. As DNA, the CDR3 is TGTGCCAGCAGCCCTATTATGGGGACAGGGTCCGACGAGCAGTACTTC.

The CDR3 loop is CASGKDRNQPQHF. CDR3 in DNA: TGTGCTAGTGGCAAGGATAGAAATCAGCCCCAGCATTTT. The rearrangement joins TRBV12-5 to TRBJ1-5; D not resolved. This CDR3 contains 13 residues. The V end lost 6 bases, the J end lost 4 bases, and 10 bases lay between the germline ends. CDR1 and CDR2 (germline): LGHNT, FRNRAP.

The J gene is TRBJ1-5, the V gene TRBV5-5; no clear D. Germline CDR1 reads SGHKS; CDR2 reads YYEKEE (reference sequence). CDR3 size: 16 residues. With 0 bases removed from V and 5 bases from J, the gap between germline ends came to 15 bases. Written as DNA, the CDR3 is TGTGCCAGCAGCTTGGAACCATTTAACGTGGATCAGCCCCAGCATTTT. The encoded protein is CASSLEPFNVDQPQHF.

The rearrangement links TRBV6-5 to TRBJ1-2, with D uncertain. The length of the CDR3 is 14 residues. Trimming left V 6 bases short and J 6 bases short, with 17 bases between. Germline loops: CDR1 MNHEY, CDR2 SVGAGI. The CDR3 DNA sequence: TGTGCCAGCAGCTTGGACGGCACCAGGAATGGCTACACCTTC. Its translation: CASSLDGTRNGYTF.

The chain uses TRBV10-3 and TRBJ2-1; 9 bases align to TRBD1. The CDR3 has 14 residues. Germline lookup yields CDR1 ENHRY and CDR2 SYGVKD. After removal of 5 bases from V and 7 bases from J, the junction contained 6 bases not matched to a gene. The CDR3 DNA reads TGTGCCATCAGTCCCTCCGGGACAGGGAATGAGCAGTTCTTC. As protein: CAISPSGTGNEQFF.

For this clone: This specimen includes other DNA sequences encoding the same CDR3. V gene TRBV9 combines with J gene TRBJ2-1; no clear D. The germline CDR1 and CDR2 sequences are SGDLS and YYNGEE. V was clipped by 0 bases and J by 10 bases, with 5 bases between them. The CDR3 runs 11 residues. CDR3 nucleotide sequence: TGTGCCAGCAGCGTAGGGAGCGAGCAGTTCTTC. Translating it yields CASSVGSEQFF.

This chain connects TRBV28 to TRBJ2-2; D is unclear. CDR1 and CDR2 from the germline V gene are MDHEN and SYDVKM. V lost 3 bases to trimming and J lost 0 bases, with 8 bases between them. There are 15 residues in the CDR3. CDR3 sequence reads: CASSLAAANTGELFF. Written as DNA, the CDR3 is TGTGCCAGCAGTTTGGCGGCAGCGAACACCGGGGAGCTGTTTTTT.

This CDR3 reads CASMGTATGELFF. Written as DNA, the CDR3 is TGTGCCAGCATGGGGACAGCTACCGGGGAGCTGTTTTTT. The rearrangement uses TRBV6-1 and TRBJ2-2, with 7 bases identical to TRBD1. Germline lookup yields CDR1 MNHNS and CDR2 SASEGT. The CDR3 length is 13 residues. The V segment lost 7 bases and the J segment 5 bases; nucleotides outside the gene matches: 4.

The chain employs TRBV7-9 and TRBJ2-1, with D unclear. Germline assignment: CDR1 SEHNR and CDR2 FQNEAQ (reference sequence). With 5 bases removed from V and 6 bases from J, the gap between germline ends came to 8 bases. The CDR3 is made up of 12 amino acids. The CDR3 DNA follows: TGTGCCAGCAGCCTCCAGAGCAATGAGCAGTTCTTC. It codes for CASSLQSNEQFF.

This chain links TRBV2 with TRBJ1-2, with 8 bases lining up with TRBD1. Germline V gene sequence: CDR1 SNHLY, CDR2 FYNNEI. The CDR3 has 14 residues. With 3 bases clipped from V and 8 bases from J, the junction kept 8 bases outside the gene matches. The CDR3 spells CASSDTTGVYGYTF. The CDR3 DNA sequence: TGTGCCAGCAGTGACACGACAGGGGTCTACGGCTACACCTTC.

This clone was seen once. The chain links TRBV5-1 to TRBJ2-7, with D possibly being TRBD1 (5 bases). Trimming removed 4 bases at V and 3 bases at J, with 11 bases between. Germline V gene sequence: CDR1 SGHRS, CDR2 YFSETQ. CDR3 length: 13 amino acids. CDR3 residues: CASSTADSYEQYF. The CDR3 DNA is TGCGCCAGCAGCACTGCCGACAGCTACGAGCAGTACTTC.

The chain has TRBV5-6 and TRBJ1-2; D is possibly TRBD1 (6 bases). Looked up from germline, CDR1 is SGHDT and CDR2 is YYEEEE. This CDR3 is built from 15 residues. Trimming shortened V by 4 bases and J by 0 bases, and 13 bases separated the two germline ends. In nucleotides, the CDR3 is TGTGCCAGCAGCCAAAAAGACAGGACTAACTATGGCTACACCTTC. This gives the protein CASSQKDRTNYGYTF.

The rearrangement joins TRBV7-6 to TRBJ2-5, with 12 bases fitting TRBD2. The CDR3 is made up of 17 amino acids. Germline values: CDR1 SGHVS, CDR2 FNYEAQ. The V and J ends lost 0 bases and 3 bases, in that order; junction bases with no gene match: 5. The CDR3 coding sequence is TGTGCCAGCAGCTTAGCGGGGCTAGCGGGAGGGGAAGAGACCCAGTACTTC. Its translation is CASSLAGLAGGEETQYF.

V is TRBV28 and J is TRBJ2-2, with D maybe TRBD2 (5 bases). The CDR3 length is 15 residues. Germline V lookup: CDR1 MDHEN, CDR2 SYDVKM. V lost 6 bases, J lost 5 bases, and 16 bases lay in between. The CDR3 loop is CASRREKGYTGELFF. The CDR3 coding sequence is TGTGCCAGCAGGAGGGAGAAGGGCTATACCGGGGAGCTGTTTTTT.